The source of this T cell receptor beta chain is a study of persistence of HIV-infected CD4 T cells. Study-wide context: Two participants gave one leukapheresis sample; others gave up to about 180 mL blood repeatedly. General study results and limits: Antigen-responding cells were enriched for degenerate expanded CDR3beta sequences.

This was the immunoSEQ version 4 assay in survey mode. Template was genomic DNA at around 10 ng/uL, with up to 1 ug used per sample. Repertoires were generated with immunoSEQ multiplex PCR, while TCRdb's copy carries only in-frame clones and drops some. The sample yields about 36,000 clones, more than 70% seen once. The stimulus was an HIV-1 Gag 15-mer peptide pool, about 1 ug/peptide/mL. CD40L/CD69 double-negative CD45RO-high memory CD4+ T cells were collected. This clone was detected only a few times. What it binds is not known. The TCR comes from an adult with HIV. The donor label of this sample is uncertain. Sequences were derived from cultured CD4+ T cells from PBMCs, sampled from a patient who received antiretroviral therapy.

In DNA form, the CDR3 reads TGTGCCAGCAGGGGGCATGGGGAGAATCAGCCCCAGCATTTT. Protein product: CASRGHGENQPQHF. The chain carries TRBV28 and TRBJ1-5; D may be TRBD1 (5 bases). Trimming cost V 6 bases and J 4 bases, with 13 bases left between them. CDR3 size: 14 residues. Looked up from germline, CDR1 is MDHEN and CDR2 is SYDVKM.